The 8 T cell receptor beta chains reported below all come from one sample, sequenced in a study of metastatic and nonmetastatic thyroid tumors. The entire patient cohort was treatment-naive prior to thyroid surgery. Using MiXCR, TCRdb re-called clones from the PCR reads. The table records about 85,000 clones, approximately 9% of them present only once. Material for sequencing was blood. All receptors come from a female donor with papillary thyroid cancer or a benign thyroid nodule (not recorded which). Some clones in this sample may be carry-over from other donors' samples.

A few counts support this clone. This chain joins TRBV11-2 and TRBJ2-5; D is undetermined. V was shortened by 5 bases and J by 2 bases, with 21 bases between the two germline ends. The germline CDR1 and CDR2 sequences are SGHAT and FQNNGV. The CDR3 loop spans 17 amino acids. The CDR3 is CASSPGGSRLLQETQYF. The CDR3 DNA reads TGTGCCAGCAGCCCCGGTGGGTCCAGGCTTCTACAAGAGACCCAGTACTTC.

This clone appeared many times. The rearrangement joins TRBV12-3 or TRBV12-4 to TRBJ2-7; tentative D call: TRBD1 (6 bases). Deletions cut 7 bases from V and 4 bases from J, with 11 bases between. This CDR3 has 12 amino acids. As DNA, the CDR3 is TGTGCCAGCATCAAAGGGGGTTACGAGCAGTACTTC. Encoded protein: CASIKGGYEQYF.

This clone appeared many times. V and J are TRBV6-1 and TRBJ2-7; the match to TRBD1 covers 7 bases. V dropped 2 bases and J dropped 3; count of bases not matched to a gene: 7. Germline CDR1 and CDR2: MNHNS and SASEGT. This CDR3 region has 15 residues. The CDR3 DNA reads as TGTGCCAGCAGTGAATGGGGGACAGAGCTCTACGAGCAGTACTTC. Amino acid sequence: CASSEWGTELYEQYF.

The DNA of the CDR3 is TGTGCCAGCAGCTTGTGGCAGGGCCACTACGAGCAGTACTTC. The encoded protein is CASSLWQGHYEQYF. The chain has TRBV11-2 and TRBJ2-7, with D possibly TRBD1 on 5 matching bases. Germline V CDR1 and CDR2: SGHAT, FQNNGV. Deletions cut 3 bases from V and 3 bases from J, with 12 bases between. This CDR3 region has 14 residues.

This clone appeared many times. A much larger clone differs by one base, so this may be a read error. Other DNA sequences from this sample encode an identical CDR3 as well. V is TRBV6-1 and J is TRBJ2-5, with 9 bases matching TRBD2. V lost 0 bases, J lost 1 base, and 0 bases stayed unmatched. Per the germline V gene, CDR1 is MNHNS and CDR2 is SASEGT. CDR3 length: 15 amino acids. CDR3 sequence (DNA): TGTGCCAGCAGTGAAGCTAGCGGGGGCCAAGAGACCCAGTACTTC. Translated: CASSEASGGQETQYF.

This clone appeared many times. V gene TRBV19 combines with J gene TRBJ2-1; D gene ambiguous. CDR3 length equals 14 residues. The germline CDR1 and CDR2 sequences are LNHDA and SQIVND (reference sequence). V lost 4 bases, J lost 2 bases, and 9 bases lay in between. The CDR3 DNA is TGTGCCAGTAGTAATCTGAATACCTACAATGAGCAGTTCTTC. Translated: CASSNLNTYNEQFF.

This clone was seen many times. The chain employs TRBV5-5 and TRBJ2-2; D may be TRBD1 (5 bases). The CDR3 is 12 amino acids. With 2 bases removed from V and 9 bases from J, the gap between germline ends came to 8 bases. The germline V gene encodes CDR1 SGHKS and CDR2 YYEKEE (reference sequence). The CDR3 bases are TGTGCCAGCAGCTTCAGGGCACGGGAGCTGTTTTTT. Its translation: CASSFRARELFF.

This clone was seen repeatedly, ten times or more. This sequence joins TRBV7-9 and TRBJ1-6; D remains unclear. V gave up 2 bases and J gave up 10 bases, with 9 bases separating them. CDR1 is SEHNR and CDR2 is FQNEAQ in the germline V gene (reference sequence). CDR3 length: 13 residues. The CDR3 sequence: CASSLTVISPLHF. The CDR3 coding sequence is TGTGCCAGCAGCTTAACAGTAATATCACCCCTCCACTTT.